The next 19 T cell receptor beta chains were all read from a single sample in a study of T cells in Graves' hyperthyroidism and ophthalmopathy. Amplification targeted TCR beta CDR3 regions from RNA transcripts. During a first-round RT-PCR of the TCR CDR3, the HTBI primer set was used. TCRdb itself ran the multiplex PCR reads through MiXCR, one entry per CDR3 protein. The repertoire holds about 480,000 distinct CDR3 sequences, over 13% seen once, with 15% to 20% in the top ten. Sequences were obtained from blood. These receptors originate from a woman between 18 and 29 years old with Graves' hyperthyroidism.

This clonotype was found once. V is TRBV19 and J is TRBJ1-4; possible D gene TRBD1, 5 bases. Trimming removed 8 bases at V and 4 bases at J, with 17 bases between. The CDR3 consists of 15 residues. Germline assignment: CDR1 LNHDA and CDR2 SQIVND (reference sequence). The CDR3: CASSMGLGGNEKLFF. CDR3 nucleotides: TGTGCCAGTTCCATGGGCCTGGGGGGTAATGAAAAACTGTTTTTT. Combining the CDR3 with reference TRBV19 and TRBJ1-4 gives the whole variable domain DGGITQSPKYLFRKEGQNVTLSCEQNLNHDAMYWYRQDPGQGLRLIYYSQIVNDFQKGDIAEGYSVSREKKESFPLTVTSAQKNPTAFYLCASSMGLGGNEKLFFGSGTQLSVL.

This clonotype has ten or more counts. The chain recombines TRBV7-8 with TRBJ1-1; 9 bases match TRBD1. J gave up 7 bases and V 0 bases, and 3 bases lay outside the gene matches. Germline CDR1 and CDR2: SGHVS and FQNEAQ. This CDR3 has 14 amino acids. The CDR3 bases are TGTGCCAGCAGCTTAGCTCGACAGGGGGATGAAGCTTTCTTT. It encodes CASSLARQGDEAFF.

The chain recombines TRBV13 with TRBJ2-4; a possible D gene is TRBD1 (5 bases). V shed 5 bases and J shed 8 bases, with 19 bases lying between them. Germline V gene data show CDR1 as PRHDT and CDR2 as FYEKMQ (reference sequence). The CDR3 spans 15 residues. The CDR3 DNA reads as TGTGCCAGCAGCGCCGACAGCCACCCCGAAGACATTCAGTACTTC. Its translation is CASSADSHPEDIQYF.

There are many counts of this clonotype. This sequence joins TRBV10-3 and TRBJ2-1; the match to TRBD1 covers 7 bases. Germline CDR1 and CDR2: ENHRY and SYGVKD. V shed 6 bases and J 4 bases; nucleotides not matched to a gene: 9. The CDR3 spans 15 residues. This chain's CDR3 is CAISTTGVQYNEQFF. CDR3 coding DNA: TGTGCCATCAGCACCACAGGGGTTCAATACAATGAGCAGTTCTTC.

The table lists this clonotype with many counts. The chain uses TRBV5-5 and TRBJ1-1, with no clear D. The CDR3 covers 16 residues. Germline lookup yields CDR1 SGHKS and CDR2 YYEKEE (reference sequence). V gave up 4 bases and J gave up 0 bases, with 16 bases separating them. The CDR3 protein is CASSTTVPVMNTEAFF. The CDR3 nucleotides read TGTGCCAGCAGCACTACAGTGCCGGTTATGAACACTGAAGCTTTCTTT.

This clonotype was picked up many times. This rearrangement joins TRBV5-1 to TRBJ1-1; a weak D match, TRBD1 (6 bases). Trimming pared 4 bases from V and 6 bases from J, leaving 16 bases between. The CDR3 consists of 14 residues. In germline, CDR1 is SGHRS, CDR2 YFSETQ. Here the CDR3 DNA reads TGCGCCAGCAGCACTGCGGTAGGGGGATCTGAAGCTTTCTTT. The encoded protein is CASSTAVGGSEAFF. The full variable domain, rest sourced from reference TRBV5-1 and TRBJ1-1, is KAGVTQTPRYLIKTRGQQVTLSCSPISGHRSVSWYQQTPGQGLQFLFEYFSETQRNKGNFPGRFSGRQFSNSRSEMNVSTLELGDSALYLCASSTAVGGSEAFFGQGTRLTVV.

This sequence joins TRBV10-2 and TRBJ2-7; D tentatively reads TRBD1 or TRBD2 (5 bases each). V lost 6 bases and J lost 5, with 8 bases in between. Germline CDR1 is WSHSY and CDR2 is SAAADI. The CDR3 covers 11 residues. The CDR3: CASRGDHEQYF. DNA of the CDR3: TGCGCCAGCAGGGGGGACCACGAGCAGTACTTC.

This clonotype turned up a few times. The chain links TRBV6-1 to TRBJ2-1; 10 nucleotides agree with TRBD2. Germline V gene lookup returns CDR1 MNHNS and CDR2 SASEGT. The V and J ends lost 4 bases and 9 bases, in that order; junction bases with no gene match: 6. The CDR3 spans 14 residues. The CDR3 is CASSVSGRSGEQFF. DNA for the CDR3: TGTGCCAGCAGTGTTAGCGGGAGGTCAGGTGAGCAGTTCTTC.

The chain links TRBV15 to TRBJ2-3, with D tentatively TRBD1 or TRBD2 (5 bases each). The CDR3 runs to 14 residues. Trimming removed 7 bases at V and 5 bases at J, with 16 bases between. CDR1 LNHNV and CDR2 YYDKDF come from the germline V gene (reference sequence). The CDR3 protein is CATIQVGGGDTQYF. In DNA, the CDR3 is TGTGCCACCATACAGGTAGGAGGAGGAGATACGCAGTATTTT.

CDR3 coding DNA: TGCAGCTCAGTAGGGACTTGGCTACAAGAGACCCAGTACTTC. This gives the protein CSSVGTWLQETQYF. The chain couples TRBV29-1 to TRBJ2-5, with D maybe TRBD2 (6 bases). From germline, CDR1 is SQVTM and CDR2 ANQGSEA. This CDR3 region has 14 residues. V shed 8 bases and J shed 2 bases, with 18 bases lying between them. The variable domain in full, completed from reference TRBV29-1 and TRBJ2-5, reads SAVISQKPSRDICQRGTSLTIQCQVDSQVTMMFWYRQQPGQSLTLIATANQGSEATYESGFVIDKFPISRPNLTFSTLTVSNMSPEDSSIYLCSSVGTWLQETQYFGPGTRLLVL.

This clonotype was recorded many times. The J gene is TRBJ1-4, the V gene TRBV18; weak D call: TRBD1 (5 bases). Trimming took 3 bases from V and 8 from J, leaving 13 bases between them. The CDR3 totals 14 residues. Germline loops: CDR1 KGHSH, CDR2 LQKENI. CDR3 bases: TGTGCCAGCTCACCTGCAGGGACTCCAGAAAAACTGTTTTTT. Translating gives CASSPAGTPEKLFF.

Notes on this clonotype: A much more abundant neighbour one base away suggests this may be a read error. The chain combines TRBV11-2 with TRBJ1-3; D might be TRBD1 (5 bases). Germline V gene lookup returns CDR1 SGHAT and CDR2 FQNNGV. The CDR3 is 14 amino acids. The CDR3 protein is CASSFVGAGKTIYF. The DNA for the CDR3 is TGTGCCAGCAGCTTCGTTGGGGCTGGAAAGACCATATATTTT.

CDR3 sequence: CASSPRWTGETQYF. Written as DNA, the CDR3 is TGTGCCAGCAGTCCGCGCTGGACAGGAGAGACCCAGTACTTC. J is TRBJ2-5 and V is TRBV27, with 7 bases that match TRBD1. The CDR3 covers 14 residues. CDR1 is MNHEY, CDR2 SMNVEV, per germline (reference sequence). With V trimmed by 5 bases and J by 4 bases, 7 bases remained unmatched.

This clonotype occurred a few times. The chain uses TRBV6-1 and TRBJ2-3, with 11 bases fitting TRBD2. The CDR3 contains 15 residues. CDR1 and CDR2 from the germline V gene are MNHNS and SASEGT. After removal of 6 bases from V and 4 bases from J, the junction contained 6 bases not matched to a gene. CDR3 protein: CASRKTSGTADTQYF. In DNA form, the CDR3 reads TGTGCCAGCAGGAAGACTAGCGGGACTGCAGATACGCAGTATTTT.

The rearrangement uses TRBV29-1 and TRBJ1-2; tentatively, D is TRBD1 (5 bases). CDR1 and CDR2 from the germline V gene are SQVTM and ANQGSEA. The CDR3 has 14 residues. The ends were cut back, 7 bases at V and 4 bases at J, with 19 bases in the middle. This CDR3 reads CSAARDGPGYGYTF. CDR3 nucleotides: TGCAGCGCCGCAAGGGACGGGCCGGGCTATGGCTACACCTTC. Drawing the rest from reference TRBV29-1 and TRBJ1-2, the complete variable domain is SAVISQKPSRDICQRGTSLTIQCQVDSQVTMMFWYRQQPGQSLTLIATANQGSEATYESGFVIDKFPISRPNLTFSTLTVSNMSPEDSSIYLCSAARDGPGYGYTFGSGTRLTVV.

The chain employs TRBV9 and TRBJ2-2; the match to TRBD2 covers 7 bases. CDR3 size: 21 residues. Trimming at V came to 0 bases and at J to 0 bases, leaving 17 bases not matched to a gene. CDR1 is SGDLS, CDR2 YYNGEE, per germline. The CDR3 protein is CASSVVGNRAGVIPNTGELFF. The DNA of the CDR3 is TGTGCCAGCAGCGTAGTAGGGAACCGGGCGGGAGTAATCCCGAACACCGGGGAGCTGTTTTTT.

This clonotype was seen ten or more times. CDR3 loop: CASSLGDSAGLGYTF. For the CDR3, the DNA is TGCGCCAGCAGCTTGGGTGACTCCGCTGGGCTTGGCTACACCTTC. The V and J genes are TRBV5-1 and TRBJ1-2; D is unclear. Germline V gene sequence: CDR1 SGHRS, CDR2 YFSETQ. CDR3 length: 15 residues. Trimming stripped 0 bases from V and 7 bases from J, with 16 bases between.

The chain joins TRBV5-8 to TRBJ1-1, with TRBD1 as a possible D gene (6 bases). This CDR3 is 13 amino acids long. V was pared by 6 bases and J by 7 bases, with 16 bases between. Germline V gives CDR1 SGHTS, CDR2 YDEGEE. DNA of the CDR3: TGTGCCAGCACCAAACAGGGATGGGGTGAAGCTTTCTTT. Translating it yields CASTKQGWGEAFF.

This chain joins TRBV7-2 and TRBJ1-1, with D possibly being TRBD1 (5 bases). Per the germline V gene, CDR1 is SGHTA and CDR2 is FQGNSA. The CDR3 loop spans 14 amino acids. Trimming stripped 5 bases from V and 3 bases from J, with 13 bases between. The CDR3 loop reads CASSQFWGDTEAFF. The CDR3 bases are TGTGCCAGCAGCCAGTTCTGGGGGGACACTGAAGCTTTCTTT.